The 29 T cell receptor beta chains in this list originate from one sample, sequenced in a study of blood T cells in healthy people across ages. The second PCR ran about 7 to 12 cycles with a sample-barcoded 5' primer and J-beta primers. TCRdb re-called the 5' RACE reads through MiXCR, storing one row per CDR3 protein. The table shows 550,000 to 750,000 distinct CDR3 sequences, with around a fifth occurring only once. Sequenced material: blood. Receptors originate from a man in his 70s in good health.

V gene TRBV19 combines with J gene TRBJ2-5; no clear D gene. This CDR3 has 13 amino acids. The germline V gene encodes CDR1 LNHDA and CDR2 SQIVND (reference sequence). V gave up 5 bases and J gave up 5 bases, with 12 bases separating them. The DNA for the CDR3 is TGTGCCAGTAGTTTTTCAGTCGAGGAGACCCAGTACTTC. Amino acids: CASSFSVEETQYF.

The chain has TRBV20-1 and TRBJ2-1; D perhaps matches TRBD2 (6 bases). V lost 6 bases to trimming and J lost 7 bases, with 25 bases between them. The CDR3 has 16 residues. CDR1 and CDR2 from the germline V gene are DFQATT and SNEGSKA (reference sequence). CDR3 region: CSAGPSRTGVRNEQFF. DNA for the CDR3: TGCAGTGCGGGACCTAGCCGAACGGGAGTGCGTAATGAGCAGTTCTTC.

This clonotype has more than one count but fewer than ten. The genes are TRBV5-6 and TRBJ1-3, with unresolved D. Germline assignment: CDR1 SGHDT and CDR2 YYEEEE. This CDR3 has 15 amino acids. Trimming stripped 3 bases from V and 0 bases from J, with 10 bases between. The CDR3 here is CASSSPVSSGNTIYF. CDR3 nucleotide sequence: TGTGCCAGCAGCTCACCAGTAAGCTCTGGAAACACCATATATTTT.

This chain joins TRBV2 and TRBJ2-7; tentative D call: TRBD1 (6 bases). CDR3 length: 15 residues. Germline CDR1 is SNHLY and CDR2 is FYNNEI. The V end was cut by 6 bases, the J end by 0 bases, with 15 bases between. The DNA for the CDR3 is TGTGCCAGCAGATACCAGGGGCTCAGCTCCTACGAGCAGTACTTC. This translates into CASRYQGLSSYEQYF.

The CDR3 region is CASSMGQTTDTQYF. The CDR3 bases are TGTGCCAGCAGCATGGGACAAACAACAGATACGCAGTATTTT. This chain joins TRBV6-5 and TRBJ2-3, with a weak D call TRBD1 (6 bases). CDR3 length equals 14 residues. Germline CDR1 reads MNHEY; CDR2 reads SVGAGI. Trimming took 6 bases from V and 3 from J, leaving 13 bases between them.

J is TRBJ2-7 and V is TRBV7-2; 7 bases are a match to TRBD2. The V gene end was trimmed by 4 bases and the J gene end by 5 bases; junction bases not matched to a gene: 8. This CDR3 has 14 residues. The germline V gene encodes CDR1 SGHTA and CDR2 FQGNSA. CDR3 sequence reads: CASSSGDYGNEQYF. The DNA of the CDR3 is TGTGCCAGCAGCTCGGGGGACTACGGCAACGAGCAGTACTTC.

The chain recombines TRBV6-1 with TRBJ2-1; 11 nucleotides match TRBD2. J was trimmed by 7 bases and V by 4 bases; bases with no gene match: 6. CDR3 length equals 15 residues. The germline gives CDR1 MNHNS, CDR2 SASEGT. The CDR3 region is CASSVTSGKGNEQFF. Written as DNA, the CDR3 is TGTGCCAGCAGTGTGACTAGCGGGAAAGGGAATGAGCAGTTCTTC.

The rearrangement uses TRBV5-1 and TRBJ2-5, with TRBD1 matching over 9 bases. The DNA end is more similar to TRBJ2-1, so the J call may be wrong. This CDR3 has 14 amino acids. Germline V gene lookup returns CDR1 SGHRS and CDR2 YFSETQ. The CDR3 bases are TGCGCCAGCAGCTTTATGGACAGGGGCAATGAGCAGTTCTTC. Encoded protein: CASSFMDRGNEQFF.

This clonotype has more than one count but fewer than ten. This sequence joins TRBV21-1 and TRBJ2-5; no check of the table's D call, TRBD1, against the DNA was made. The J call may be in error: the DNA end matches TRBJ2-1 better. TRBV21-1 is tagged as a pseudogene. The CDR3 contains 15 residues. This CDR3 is CASSKCETGHDEQFF. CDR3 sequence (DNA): TGTGCCAGCAGCAAATGCGAGACAGGGCATGATGAGCAGTTCTTC.

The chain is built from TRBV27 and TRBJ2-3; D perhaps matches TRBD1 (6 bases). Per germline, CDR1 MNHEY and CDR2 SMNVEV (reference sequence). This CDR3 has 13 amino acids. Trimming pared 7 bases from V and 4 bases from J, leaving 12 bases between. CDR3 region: CASNLQGSDTQYF. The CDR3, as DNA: TGTGCCAGCAACCTACAGGGTTCAGATACGCAGTATTTT.

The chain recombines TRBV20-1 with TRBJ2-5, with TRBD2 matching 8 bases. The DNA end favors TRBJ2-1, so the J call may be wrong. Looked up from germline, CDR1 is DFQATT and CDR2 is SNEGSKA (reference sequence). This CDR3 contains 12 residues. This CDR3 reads CSAREAENEQFF. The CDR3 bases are TGCAGTGCGCGGGAGGCGGAAAATGAGCAGTTCTTC.

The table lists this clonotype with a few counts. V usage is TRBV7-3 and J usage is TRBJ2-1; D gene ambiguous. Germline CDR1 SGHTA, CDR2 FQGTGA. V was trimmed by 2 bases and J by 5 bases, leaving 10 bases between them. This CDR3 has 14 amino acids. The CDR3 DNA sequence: TGTGCCAGCAGCTTAGATTTTCGGGACAATGAGCAGTTCTTC. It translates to CASSLDFRDNEQFF.

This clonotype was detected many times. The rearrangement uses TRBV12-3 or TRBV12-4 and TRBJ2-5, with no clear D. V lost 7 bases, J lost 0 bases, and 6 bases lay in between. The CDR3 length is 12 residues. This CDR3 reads CASTPDQETQYF. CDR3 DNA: TGTGCCAGCACCCCTGACCAAGAGACCCAGTACTTC.

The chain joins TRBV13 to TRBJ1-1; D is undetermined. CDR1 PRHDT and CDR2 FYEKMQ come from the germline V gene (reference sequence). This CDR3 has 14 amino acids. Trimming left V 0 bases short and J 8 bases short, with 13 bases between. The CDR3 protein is CASSLGRGRLEAFF. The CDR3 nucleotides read TGTGCCAGCAGCTTAGGCCGGGGAAGACTGGAAGCTTTCTTT.

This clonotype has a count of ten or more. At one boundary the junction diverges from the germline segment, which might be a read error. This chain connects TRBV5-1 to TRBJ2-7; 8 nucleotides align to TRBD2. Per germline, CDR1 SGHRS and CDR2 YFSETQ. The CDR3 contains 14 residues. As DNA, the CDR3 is TGCGCCAGCAGGTTGGGACTAGTGTTCTACGAGCAGTACTTC. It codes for CASRLGLVFYEQYF.

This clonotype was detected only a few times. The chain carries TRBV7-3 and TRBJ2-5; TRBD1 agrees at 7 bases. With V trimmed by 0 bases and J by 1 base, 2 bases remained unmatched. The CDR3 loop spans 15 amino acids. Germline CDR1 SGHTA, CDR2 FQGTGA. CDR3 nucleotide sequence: TGTGCCAGCAGCTTAACCGGGACAGTCCAAGAGACCCAGTACTTC. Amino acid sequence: CASSLTGTVQETQYF.

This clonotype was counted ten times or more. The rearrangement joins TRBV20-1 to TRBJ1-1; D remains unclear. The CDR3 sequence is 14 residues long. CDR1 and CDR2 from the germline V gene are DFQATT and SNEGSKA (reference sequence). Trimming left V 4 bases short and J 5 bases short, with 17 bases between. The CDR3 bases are TGCAGTGCTATAAGCTGGGTCCGTAGGACTGAAGCTTTCTTT. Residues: CSAISWVRRTEAFF.

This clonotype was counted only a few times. In DNA form, the CDR3 reads TGTGCCAGCACCACCCCCCGGACTAGCGGTGCCAATGAGCAGTTCTTC. Protein sequence: CASTTPRTSGANEQFF. The chain has TRBV12-3 or TRBV12-4 and TRBJ2-1; 10 bases agree with TRBD2. V lost 7 bases, J lost 6 bases, and 12 bases stayed unmatched. This CDR3 region has 16 residues.

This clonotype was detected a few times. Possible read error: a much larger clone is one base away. The CDR3 DNA sequence: TGCAATGCTAGGGAAATCGGGACAGGGGCTGGAAACACCATATATTTT. Translating gives CNAREIGTGAGNTIYF. This chain joins TRBV20-1 and TRBJ1-3, with 10 bases identical to TRBD1. The germline V gene encodes CDR1 DFQATT and CDR2 SNEGSKA (reference sequence). This CDR3 has 16 amino acids.

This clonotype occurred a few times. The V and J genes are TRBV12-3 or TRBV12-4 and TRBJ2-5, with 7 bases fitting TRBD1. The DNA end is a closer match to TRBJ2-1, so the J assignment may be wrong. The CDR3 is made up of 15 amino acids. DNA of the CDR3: TGTGCCAGCAGTTTGCTCGAGGGGGCTTACGATGAGCAGTTCTTC. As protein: CASSLLEGAYDEQFF.

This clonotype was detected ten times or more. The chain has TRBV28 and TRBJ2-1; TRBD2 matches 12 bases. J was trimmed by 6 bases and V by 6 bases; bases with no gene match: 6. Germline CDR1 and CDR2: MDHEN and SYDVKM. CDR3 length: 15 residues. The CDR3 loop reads CASSLTSGSGNEQFF. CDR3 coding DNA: TGTGCCAGCAGCCTGACTAGCGGGAGTGGCAATGAGCAGTTCTTC.

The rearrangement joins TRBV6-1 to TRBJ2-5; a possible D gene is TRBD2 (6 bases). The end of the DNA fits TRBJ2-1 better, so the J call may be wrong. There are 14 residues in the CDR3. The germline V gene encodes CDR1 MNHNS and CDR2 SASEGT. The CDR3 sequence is CASSVAGKNNEQFF. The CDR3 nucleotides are TGTGCCAGCAGTGTCGCGGGGAAAAACAATGAGCAGTTCTTC.

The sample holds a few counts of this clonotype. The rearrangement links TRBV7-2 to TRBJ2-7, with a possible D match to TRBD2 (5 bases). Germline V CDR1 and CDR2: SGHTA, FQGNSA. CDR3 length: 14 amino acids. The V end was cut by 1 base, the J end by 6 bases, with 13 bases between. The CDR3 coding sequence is TGTGCCAGCAGCTTAGGGACTGGCGGTTTCGAGCAGTACTTC. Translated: CASSLGTGGFEQYF. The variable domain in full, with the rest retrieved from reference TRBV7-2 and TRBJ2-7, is GAGVSQSPSNKVTEKGKDVELRCDPISGHTALYWYRQSLGQGLEFLIYFQGNSAPDKSGLPSDRFSAERTGGSVSTLTIQRTQQEDSAVYLCASSLGTGGFEQYFGPGTRLTVT.

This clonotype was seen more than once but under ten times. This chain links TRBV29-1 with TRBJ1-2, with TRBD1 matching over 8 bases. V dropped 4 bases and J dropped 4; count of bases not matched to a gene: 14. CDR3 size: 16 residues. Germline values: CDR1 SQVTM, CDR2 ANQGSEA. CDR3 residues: CSVGIPNRGNVYGYTF. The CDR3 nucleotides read TGCAGCGTTGGGATCCCCAACAGGGGGAACGTCTATGGCTACACCTTC. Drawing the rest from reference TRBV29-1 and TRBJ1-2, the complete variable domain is SAVISQKPSRDICQRGTSLTIQCQVDSQVTMMFWYRQQPGQSLTLIATANQGSEATYESGFVIDKFPISRPNLTFSTLTVSNMSPEDSSIYLCSVGIPNRGNVYGYTFGSGTRLTVV.

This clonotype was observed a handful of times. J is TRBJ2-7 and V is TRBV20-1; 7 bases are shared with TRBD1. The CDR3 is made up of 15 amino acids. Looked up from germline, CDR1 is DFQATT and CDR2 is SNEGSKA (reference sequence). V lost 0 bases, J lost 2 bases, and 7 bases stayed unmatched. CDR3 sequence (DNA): TGCAGTGCTAGAGATAAGGGGGCAGGGCCCTACGAGCAGTACTTC. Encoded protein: CSARDKGAGPYEQYF.

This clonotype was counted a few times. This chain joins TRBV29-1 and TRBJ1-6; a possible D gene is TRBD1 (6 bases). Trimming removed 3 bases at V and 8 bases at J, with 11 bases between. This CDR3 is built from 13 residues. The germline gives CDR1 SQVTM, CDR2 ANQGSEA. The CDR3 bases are TGCAGCGTTGACCAGGGGCCCGATTCACCCCTCCACTTT. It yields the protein CSVDQGPDSPLHF.

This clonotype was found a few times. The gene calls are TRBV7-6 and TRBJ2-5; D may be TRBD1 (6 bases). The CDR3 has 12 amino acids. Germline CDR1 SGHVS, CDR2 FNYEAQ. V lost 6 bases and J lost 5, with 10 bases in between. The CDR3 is CASRRQEETQYF. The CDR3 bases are TGTGCCAGCAGACGACAGGAGGAGACCCAGTACTTC.

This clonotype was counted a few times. CDR3 coding DNA: TGCAGTGCTAGAGATCCCAACAGCCTAATCTCCTACGAGCAGTACTTC. The encoded protein is CSARDPNSLISYEQYF. This chain uses TRBV20-1 with TRBJ2-7; D not resolved. Germline V gene sequence: CDR1 DFQATT, CDR2 SNEGSKA (reference sequence). CDR3 size: 16 residues. Trimming stripped 0 bases from V and 0 bases from J, with 15 bases between.

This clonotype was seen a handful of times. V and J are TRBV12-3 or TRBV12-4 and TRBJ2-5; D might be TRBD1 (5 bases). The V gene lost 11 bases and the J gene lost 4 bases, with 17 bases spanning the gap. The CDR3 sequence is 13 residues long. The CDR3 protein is CACTTDSRETQYF. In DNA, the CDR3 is TGTGCCTGCACCACTGACAGTAGAGAGACCCAGTACTTC.